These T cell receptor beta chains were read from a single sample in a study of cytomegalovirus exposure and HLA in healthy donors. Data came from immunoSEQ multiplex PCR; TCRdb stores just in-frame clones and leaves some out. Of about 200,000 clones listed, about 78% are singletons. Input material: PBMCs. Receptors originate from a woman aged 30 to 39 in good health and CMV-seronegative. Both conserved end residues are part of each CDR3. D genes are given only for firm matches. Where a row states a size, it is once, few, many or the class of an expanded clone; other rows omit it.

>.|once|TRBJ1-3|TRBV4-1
CASSPMGAKSGNTIYF
TGCGCCAGCAGTCCGATGGGGGCGAAGTCTGGAAACACCATATATTTT
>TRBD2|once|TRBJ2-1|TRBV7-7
CASSLVAGTYNEQFF
TGTGCCAGCAGCTTAGTAGCGGGAACATACAATGAGCAGTTCTTC
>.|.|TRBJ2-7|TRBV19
CASNPGYPAYEQYF
TGTGCCAGTAACCCGGGATATCCAGCCTACGAGCAGTACTTC
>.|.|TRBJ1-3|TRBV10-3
CAISEFPGAGNTIYF
TGTGCCATCAGTGAATTCCCAGGGGCCGGAAACACCATATATTTT
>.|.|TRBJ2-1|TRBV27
CASSLVAAVHSYNEQFF
TGTGCCAGCAGTTTAGTCGCAGCGGTTCACTCCTACAATGAGCAGTTCTTC
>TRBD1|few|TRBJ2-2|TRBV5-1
CASSLDRGLGELFF
TGCGCCAGCAGCTTGGACAGGGGGCTAGGGGAGCTGTTTTTT
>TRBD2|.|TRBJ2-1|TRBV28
CASSSGTSGNEQFF
TGTGCCAGCAGTTCCGGGACTAGCGGCAATGAGCAGTTCTTC
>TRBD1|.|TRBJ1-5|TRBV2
CASSSFTGQGGQPQHF
TGTGCCAGCAGTTCTTTTACGGGACAGGGAGGTCAGCCCCAGCATTTT
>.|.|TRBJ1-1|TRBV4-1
CASSHGGRADTEAFF
TGCGCCAGCAGCCATGGGGGCCGTGCGGATACTGAAGCTTTCTTT
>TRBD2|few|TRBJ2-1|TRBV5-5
CASSLGRLAGISYNEQFF
TGTGCCAGCAGCTTGGGGCGACTAGCGGGAATTTCCTACAATGAGCAGTTCTTC
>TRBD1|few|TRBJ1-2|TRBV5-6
CASSLGRGRNGYTF
TGTGCCAGCAGCTTGGGCAGGGGGCGTAACGGCTACACCTTC
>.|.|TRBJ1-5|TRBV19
CASTATTGEQPQHF
TGTGCCAGTACCGCCACAACGGGAGAGCAGCCCCAGCATTTT
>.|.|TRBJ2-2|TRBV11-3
CASSPRRGWTGELFF
TGTGCCAGCAGCCCACGCCGAGGGTGGACCGGGGAGCTGTTTTTT
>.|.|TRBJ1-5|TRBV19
CASSMGFGVTGNQPQHF
TGTGCCAGTAGTATGGGTTTCGGGGTCACAGGCAATCAGCCCCAGCATTTT
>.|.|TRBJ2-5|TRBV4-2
CASSQEVRGAGETQYF
TGTGCCAGCAGCCAAGAGGTTCGGGGGGCCGGGGAGACCCAGTACTTC
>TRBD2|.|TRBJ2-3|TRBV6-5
CASSLSGGFTDTQYF
TGTGCCAGCAGTCTGAGCGGGGGGTTCACAGATACGCAGTATTTT
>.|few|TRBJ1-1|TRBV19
CASSIGLSGGTEAFF
TGTGCCAGTAGTATAGGTCTGTCCGGAGGTACTGAAGCTTTCTTT
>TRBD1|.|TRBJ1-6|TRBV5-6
CASSSDRGFDNSPLHF
TGTGCCAGCAGCTCCGACAGGGGGTTCGATAATTCACCCCTCCACTTT
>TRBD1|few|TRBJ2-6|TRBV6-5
CASSLQGAGANVLTF
TGTGCCAGCAGTCTCCAGGGGGCAGGGGCCAACGTCCTGACTTTC
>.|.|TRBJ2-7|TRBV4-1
CASRPPGEGSYEQYF
TGTGCCAGCAGACCTCCCGGGGAAGGATCCTACGAGCAGTACTTC
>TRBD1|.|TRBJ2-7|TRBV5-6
CASSRPGQGSYEQYF
TGTGCCAGCAGCCGACCGGGACAGGGCTCCTACGAGCAGTACTTC
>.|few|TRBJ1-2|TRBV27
CASSPWTSIYGYTF
TGTGCCAGCAGTCCCTGGACATCCATTTATGGCTACACCTTC
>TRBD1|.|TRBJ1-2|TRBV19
CASSPEDRVGHGYTF
TGTGCCAGTAGTCCCGAGGACAGGGTCGGCCATGGCTACACCTTC
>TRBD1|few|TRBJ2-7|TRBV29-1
CSSRDSTYEQYF
TGCAGCTCCCGGGACAGTACCTACGAGCAGTACTTC
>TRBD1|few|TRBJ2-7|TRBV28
CASSPSVDRVSYEQYF
TGTGCCAGCAGTCCAAGCGTGGACAGGGTTTCGTACGAGCAGTACTTC
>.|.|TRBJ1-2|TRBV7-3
CASSLTPGEAEGYTF
TGTGCCAGCAGCTTGACCCCGGGAGAAGCAGAGGGCTACACCTTC
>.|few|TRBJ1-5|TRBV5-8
CASSLWGRGQPQHF
TGTGCCAGCAGCCTCTGGGGAAGGGGTCAGCCCCAGCATTTT
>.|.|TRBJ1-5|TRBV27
CASSLGQGLNQPQHF
TGTGCCAGCAGTTTAGGGCAGGGACTTAATCAGCCCCAGCATTTT
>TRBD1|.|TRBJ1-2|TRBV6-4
CASRTGQGGNYGYTF
TGTGCCAGCAGGACCGGACAGGGCGGAAACTATGGCTACACCTTC
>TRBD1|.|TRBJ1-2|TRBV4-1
CASSQAQQGANYGYTF
TGCGCCAGCAGCCAAGCTCAACAGGGGGCTAACTATGGCTACACCTTC
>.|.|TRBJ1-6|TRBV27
CASRYRSAGYNSPLHF
TGTGCCAGCAGGTACAGGAGCGCGGGATATAATTCACCCCTCCACTTT
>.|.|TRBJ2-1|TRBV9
CASSVRFGYRVNNEQFF
TGTGCCAGCAGCGTCAGGTTTGGGTACAGGGTTAACAATGAGCAGTTCTTC
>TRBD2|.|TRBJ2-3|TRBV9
CASTPYLLASTDTQYF
TGTGCCAGCACCCCCTACCTACTAGCGAGCACAGATACGCAGTATTTT
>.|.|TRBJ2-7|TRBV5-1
CASSFRGRAYEQYF
TGCGCCAGCAGCTTTCGCGGCAGGGCCTACGAGCAGTACTTC
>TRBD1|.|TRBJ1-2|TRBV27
CASSLRDRVDYGYTF
TGTGCCAGCAGTCTACGGGACAGGGTGGACTATGGCTACACCTTC
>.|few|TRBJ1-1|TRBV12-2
CASRPSGRVYMNTEAFF
TGTGCAAGTCGCCCGTCAGGCAGGGTTTACATGAACACTGAAGCTTTCTTT